These 5 T cell receptor beta chains originate from one sample sequenced in a study of blood T cells in healthy people across ages. Alongside a J-beta primer mix, a sample-barcoded 5' primer served in a second PCR lasting about 7 to 12 cycles. From the 5' RACE reads, TCRdb called clonotypes with MiXCR, one entry per CDR3 protein. In the table there are around 1,800,000 distinct CDR3 sequences, about 39% of which are singletons. The sequencing input was blood. The receptor source for this set is a human donor in good health.

The rearrangement uses TRBV6-2 or TRBV6-3 and TRBJ2-7, with 10 nucleotides matching TRBD2. With V trimmed by 6 bases and J by 7 bases, 6 bases remained unmatched. The CDR3 spans 13 residues. Looked up from germline, CDR1 is MNHEY and CDR2 is SVGEGT. The CDR3 region has the DNA TGTGCCAGCAGCACGGGACTAGCGAGGGAGCAGTACTTC. Translating gives CASSTGLAREQYF.

This clonotype was counted many times. The chain links TRBV20-1 to TRBJ2-5; 11 bases align to TRBD2. The CDR3 contains 15 residues. V shed 6 bases and J 0 bases; nucleotides not matched to a gene: 6. Germline CDR1 is DFQATT and CDR2 is SNEGSKA (reference sequence). This CDR3 reads CSALTTSGDQETQYF. CDR3 sequence (DNA): TGCAGTGCCCTTACGACTAGCGGGGACCAAGAGACCCAGTACTTC.

This clonotype came up once. This chain uses TRBV28 with TRBJ2-7; D possibly matches TRBD1 or TRBD2 (5 bases each). Germline assignment: CDR1 MDHEN and CDR2 SYDVKM. Trimming removed 3 bases from V and 2 bases from J, with 20 bases in between. CDR3 size: 17 residues. CDR3 residues: CASSFGRSERGPYEQYF. CDR3 DNA sequence: TGTGCCAGCAGTTTTGGACGGTCAGAGAGGGGTCCCTACGAGCAGTACTTC.

This clonotype occurred a few times. The chain uses TRBV12-3 or TRBV12-4 and TRBJ2-1, with TRBD2 matching 8 bases. The CDR3 is made up of 17 amino acids. Trimming took 6 bases from V and 5 from J; bases not matched to a gene: 15. The CDR3 region is CASSTPLGIAGNNEQFF. The CDR3 DNA follows: TGTGCCAGCAGCACGCCGCTAGGGATAGCGGGGAACAATGAGCAGTTCTTC.

There are a few counts of this clonotype. Sequence at one end of the junction differs from germline and may be a read error. V gene TRBV7-7 combines with J gene TRBJ2-5; 11 bases are shared with TRBD2. The CDR3 loop spans 15 amino acids. Germline CDR1 reads SSHAT; CDR2 reads FNYEAQ (reference sequence). The DNA for the CDR3 is TGTGCTAGCAGCTACACTAGCGGGAGTACTGAGACCCAGTACTTC. Translated: CASSYTSGSTETQYF.